This TCR beta chain was identified during a study of blood T cell repertoires in COVID-19. Study-level background: In each case, the material was cDNA or gDNA derived from T cells, B-cell-depleted T cells, or PBMCs.

The CDR3 extends over 23 amino acids. The protocol was immunoSEQ multiplex PCR, while the TCRdb copy is restricted to in-frame clones and leaves out a portion. The sample lists hundreds of thousands of clones, approximately 85% seen once, with about 0.93% in the top ten. This sequence originates from a middle-aged man with acute or convalescent COVID-19. The sample was peripheral blood. The chain recombines TRBV21-1 with TRBJ2-7; TRBD2, the table's D call, was not compared with the DNA. TRBV21-1 is labeled a pseudogene. This CDR3 reads CASSPFNSQREGGLQIGVYEQYF. CDR3 bases: TGTGCCAGCAGCCCTTTCAATTCGCAGCGGGAAGGAGGTCTACAAATTGGGGTCTACGAGCAGTACTTC.